This TCR beta chain comes out of a study of blood T cells in healthy people across ages. Study-wide results and caveats: PBMC samples, being unsorted, prevented any conclusive comparison of naive and antigen-experienced cells.

The table lists this clonotype with a few counts. Its antigen is unknown. CDR1 and CDR2 from the germline V gene are SQVTM and ANQGSEA. The CDR3 has 12 amino acids. The second PCR ran roughly 6 to 11 cycles with a sample-barcoded 5' primer and J-beta primers. In TCRdb, the 5' RACE reads were re-called with MiXCR into one record per CDR3 protein. The sample comprises under 1,100,000 distinct CDR3 sequences, 20% to 25% of which are singletons, and about 0.8% rests with the top ten. These sequences were also reported in another study, on T cells of mothers and their children.

The sequence was obtained from a girl aged 2-10 years in good health. V and J are TRBV29-1 and TRBJ2-1; D may correspond to TRBD1 or TRBD2 (5 bases each). The tail of the sequence fits TRBJ2-5 better, so the J call may be wrong. Sequencing was carried out using blood. CDR3 sequence: CSANGAGETQYF. The CDR3 DNA reads TGCAGCGCGAACGGGGCCGGGGAGACCCAGTACTTC.